The text below deals with one T cell receptor (beta chain). This sample is drawn from a study of technical replicates of blood from four donors. Germline values: CDR1 SGHDN, CDR2 FVKESK. This CDR3 has 15 residues. V was trimmed by 1 base and J by 1 base, leaving 10 bases between them. The table came from immunoSEQ multiplex PCR; TCRdb's copy has only in-frame clones and leaves some out. The sample contains approximately 79,000 clones, just under 95% of which appear only once. The rearrangement uses TRBV14 and TRBJ1-2; the D is unclear. The receptor's source is a human donor in good health. Sequenced material: T cells isolated from PBMCs. Here the CDR3 reads CASSQGRAVNYGYTF. CDR3 bases: TGTGCCAGCAGCCAAGGGAGGGCCGTTAACTATGGCTACACCTTC.